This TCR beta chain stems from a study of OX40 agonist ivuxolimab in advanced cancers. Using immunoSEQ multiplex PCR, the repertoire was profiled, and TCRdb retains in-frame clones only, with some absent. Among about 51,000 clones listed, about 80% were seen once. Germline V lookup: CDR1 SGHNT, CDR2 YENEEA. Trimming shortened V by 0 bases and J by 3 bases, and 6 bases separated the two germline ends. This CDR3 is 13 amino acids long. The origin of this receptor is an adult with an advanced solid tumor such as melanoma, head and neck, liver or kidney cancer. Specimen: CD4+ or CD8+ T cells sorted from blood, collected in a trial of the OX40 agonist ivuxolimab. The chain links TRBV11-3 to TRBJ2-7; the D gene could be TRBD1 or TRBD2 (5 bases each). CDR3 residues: CASSLDGGYEQYF. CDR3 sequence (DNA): TGTGCCAGCAGCTTAGATGGGGGCTACGAGCAGTACTTC.